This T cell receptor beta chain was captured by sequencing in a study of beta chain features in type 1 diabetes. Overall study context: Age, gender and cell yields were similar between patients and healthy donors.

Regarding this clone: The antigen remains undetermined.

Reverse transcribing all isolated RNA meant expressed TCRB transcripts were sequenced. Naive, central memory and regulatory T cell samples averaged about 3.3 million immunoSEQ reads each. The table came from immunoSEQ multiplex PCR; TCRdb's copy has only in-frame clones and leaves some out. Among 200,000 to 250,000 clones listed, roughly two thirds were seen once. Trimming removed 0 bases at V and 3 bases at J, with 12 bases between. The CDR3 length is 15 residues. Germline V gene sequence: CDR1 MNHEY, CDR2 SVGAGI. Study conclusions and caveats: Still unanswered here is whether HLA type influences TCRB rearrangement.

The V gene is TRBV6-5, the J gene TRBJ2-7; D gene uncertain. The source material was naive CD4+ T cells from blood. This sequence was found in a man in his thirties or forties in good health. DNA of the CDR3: TGTGCCAGCAGTTACTCGCGGCCGGATGGCTACGAGCAGTACTTC. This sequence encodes CASSYSRPDGYEQYF.